This TCR beta chain appears in the sequencing data of a study of shared clonotypes between healthy human individuals. Deep-level settings were used for running the assay. Using immunoSEQ multiplex PCR, the repertoire was profiled, and TCRdb retains in-frame clones only, with some absent. The table includes 1 million to 1.2 million clones, approximately 77% detected once. The receptor was isolated from a man in his late teens or twenties in good health. Some clones in this sample may be carry-over from other donors' samples. The specimen was memory CD4+ T cells from PBMCs. Subset meaning: CD45RA-negative fraction.

The CDR3: CASSLMASAEETQYF. The CDR3 DNA reads TGCGCCAGCAGCTTGATGGCTAGCGCAGAGGAGACCCAGTACTTC. The chain combines TRBV5-1 with TRBJ2-5; a possible D gene is TRBD2 (6 bases). Deletions cut 1 base from V and 5 bases from J, with 15 bases between. Germline V gives CDR1 SGHRS, CDR2 YFSETQ. The CDR3 length is 15 residues.